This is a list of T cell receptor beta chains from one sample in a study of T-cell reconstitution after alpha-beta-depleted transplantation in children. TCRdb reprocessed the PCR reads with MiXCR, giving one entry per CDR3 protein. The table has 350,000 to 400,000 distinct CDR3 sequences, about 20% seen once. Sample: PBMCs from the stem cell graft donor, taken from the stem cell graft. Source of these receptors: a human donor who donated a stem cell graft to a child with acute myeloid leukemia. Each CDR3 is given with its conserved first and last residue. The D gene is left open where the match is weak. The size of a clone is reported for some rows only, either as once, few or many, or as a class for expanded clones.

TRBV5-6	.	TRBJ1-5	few	TGTGCCAGCAGCTTGGCGGCGGGCGTTCAGCCCCAGCATTTT	CASSLAAGVQPQHF
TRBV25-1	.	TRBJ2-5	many	TGTGCCAGCAGAGGACTAACCGTACAAGAGACCCAGTACTTC	CASRGLTVQETQYF
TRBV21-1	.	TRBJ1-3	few	TGTGCCAGCAGCAAAGCCGAGAAGGCAGTAGAGGAAGAAGGAAACACCATATATTTT	CASSKAEKAVEEEGNTIYF
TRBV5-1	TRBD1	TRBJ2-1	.	TGCGCCAGCAGCCTAACGGGGGACAGGGGGATCTATGAGCAGTTCTTC	CASSLTGDRGIYEQFF
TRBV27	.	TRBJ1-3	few	TGTGCCAGCAGTTTACTGGGGGATGGTGGAAACACCATATATTTT	CASSLLGDGGNTIYF
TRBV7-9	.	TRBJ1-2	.	TGTGCCAGCAGCTTAGCGTTGTGGACGGATGGCTACACCTTC	CASSLALWTDGYTF
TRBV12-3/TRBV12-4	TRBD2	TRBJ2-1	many	TGTGCCAGCAGTTTAGCTACGAGACTAGCGGGGCACAATGAGCAGTTCTTC	CASSLATRLAGHNEQFF
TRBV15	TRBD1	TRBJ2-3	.	TGTGCCACCAGCCCAGACAGGGGTAGCACAGATACGCAGTATTTT	CATSPDRGSTDTQYF
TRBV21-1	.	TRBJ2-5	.	TGTGCCAGCAGCGGAGACAGGGAAGAGACCCAGTACTTC	CASSGDREETQYF
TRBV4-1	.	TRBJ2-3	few	TGCGCCAGCAGCCAAGAGTCAGGGGAAGGAGATACGCAGTATTTT	CASSQESGEGDTQYF
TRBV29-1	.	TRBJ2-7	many	TGCAGCGTTGAGCTCTGGGGGGCCGAGAGCTCCTACGAGCAGTACTTC	CSVELWGAESSYEQYF
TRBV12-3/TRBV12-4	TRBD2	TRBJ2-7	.	TGTGCCAGCAGTTTTCGGGAGGGCGGGGACGAGCAGTACTTC	CASSFREGGDEQYF
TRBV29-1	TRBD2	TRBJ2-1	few	TGCAGCGTTGACCCCCCCGGACTAGCGGGAGGCGGCTCCTACAATGAGCAGTTCTTC	CSVDPPGLAGGGSYNEQFF
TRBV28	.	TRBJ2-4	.	TGTGCCAGCACCAACAGGTCATTAGCCAAAAACATTCAGTACTTC	CASTNRSLAKNIQYF
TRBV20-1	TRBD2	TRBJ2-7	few	TGCAGTGCTAGATCGGCAGCGGGAAACTACGAGCAGTACTTC	CSARSAAGNYEQYF
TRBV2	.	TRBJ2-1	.	TGTGCCAGCACCTACTCTTTCGGCAATGAGCAGTTCTTC	CASTYSFGNEQFF
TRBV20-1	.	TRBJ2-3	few	TGCAGTGCCGCCTTAAGGGTCAGCACAGATACGCAGTATTTT	CSAALRVSTDTQYF
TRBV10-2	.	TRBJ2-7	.	TGCGCCAGCAGTGAACCGTGGGACCGTCAGCAGTACTTC	CASSEPWDRQQYF
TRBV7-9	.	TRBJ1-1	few	TGTGCCAGCAGCTTGGGGGCGGGAATGAACACTGAAGCTTTCTTT	CASSLGAGMNTEAFF
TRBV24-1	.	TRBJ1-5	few	TGTGCCACCAGTGAGACAGTGCGAGGGCCCCAGCATTTT	CATSETVRGPQHF
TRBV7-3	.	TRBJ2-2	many	TGTGCCAGCAGCTTAGGCGTCGCGAACACCGGGGAGCTGTTTTTT	CASSLGVANTGELFF
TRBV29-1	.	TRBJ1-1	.	TGCAGCGTTGAAGTCCCCTTTGTGGGGGGCACTGAAGCTTTCTTT	CSVEVPFVGGTEAFF
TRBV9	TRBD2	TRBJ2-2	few	TGTGCCAGCAGCCCCCACCCCCGGACTAGCGGGAGAGGCACCGGGGAGCTGTTTTTT	CASSPHPRTSGRGTGELFF
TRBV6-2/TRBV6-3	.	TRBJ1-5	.	TGTGCCAGCATGAGGTCTCCGGGGTTCAATCAGCCCCAGCATTTT	CASMRSPGFNQPQHF
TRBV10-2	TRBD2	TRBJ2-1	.	TGCGCCAGCAGTGAGGGGGATTGGTGGCGGGAGGGGCATGAGCAGTTCTTC	CASSEGDWWREGHEQFF
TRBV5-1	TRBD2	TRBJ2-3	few	TGCGCCAGCAGCTTGGACTGGACTAGCGGGAGGGACACAGATACGCAGTATTTT	CASSLDWTSGRDTDTQYF
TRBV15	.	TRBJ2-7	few	TGTGCCACCAGCAGAGAGGGACTGTCCTACGAGCAGTACTTC	CATSREGLSYEQYF
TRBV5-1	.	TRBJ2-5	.	TGCGCCAGCCGAGAGGGGTCTCAAGAGACCCAGTACTTC	CASREGSQETQYF
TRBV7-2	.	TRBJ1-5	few	TGTGCCAGCAGCTTAGCAGCTCAGCCCCAGCATTTT	CASSLAAQPQHF
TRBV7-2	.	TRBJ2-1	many	TGTGCCAGCAGCCTGCAACAGGGGAGGAATGAGCAGTTCTTC	CASSLQQGRNEQFF
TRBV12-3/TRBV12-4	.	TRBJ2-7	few	TGTGCCAGCAGTTTAAGTGGGGGCTTTTTTGACGAGCAGTACTTC	CASSLSGGFFDEQYF
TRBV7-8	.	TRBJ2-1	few	TGTGCCAGCAGCGGCTCGAAGCGGCCTCCAAGGAATGAGCAGTTCTTC	CASSGSKRPPRNEQFF
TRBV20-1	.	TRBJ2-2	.	TGCAGTGCTACAACAAGCTCTGCCGGGGAGCTGTTTTTT	CSATTSSAGELFF
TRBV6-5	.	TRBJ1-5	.	TGTGCCAGCAGTTACTCGAATAGGGTCAGATATAGCAATCAGCCCCAGCATTTT	CASSYSNRVRYSNQPQHF
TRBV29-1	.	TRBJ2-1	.	TGCAGCGTTGCCTCACGCAGCTCCTACAATGAGCAGTTCTTC	CSVASRSSYNEQFF
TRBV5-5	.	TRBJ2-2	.	TGTGCCAGCAGCTTCAGGACTACGAACACCGGGGAGCTGTTTTTT	CASSFRTTNTGELFF
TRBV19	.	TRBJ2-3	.	TGTGCCAGTAATGACAGAACTAGCACAGATACGCAGTATTTT	CASNDRTSTDTQYF
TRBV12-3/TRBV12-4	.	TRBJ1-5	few	TGTGCCAGCAGTTCGGGCAGGGGAGGATATAGCAATCAGCCCCAGCATTTT	CASSSGRGGYSNQPQHF
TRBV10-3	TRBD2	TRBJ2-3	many	TGTGCCATCAGTCTCGGGACTAGCGGGAGGGATACGCAGTATTTT	CAISLGTSGRDTQYF
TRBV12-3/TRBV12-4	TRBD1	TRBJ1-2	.	TGTGCCAGCACCTACCTTGGGACAGCCTATGGCTACACCTTC	CASTYLGTAYGYTF
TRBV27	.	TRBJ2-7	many	TGTGCCAGCTCTTCCGGGCCGAGCTACGAGCAGTACTTC	CASSSGPSYEQYF
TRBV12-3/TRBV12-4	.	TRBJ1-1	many	TGTGCCAGCACCCAGGGGTTCCTCACTGAAGCTTTCTTT	CASTQGFLTEAFF
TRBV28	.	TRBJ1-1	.	TGTGCCAGCAGTCGTCAGGGGCGGAACACTGAAGCTTTCTTT	CASSRQGRNTEAFF
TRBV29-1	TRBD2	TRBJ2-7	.	TGCAGCGTTGAAGCTGAGGCGGGAGGGCCCTACGAGCAGTACTTC	CSVEAEAGGPYEQYF
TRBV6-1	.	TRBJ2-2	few	TGTGCCATCCTACAGCACACCGGGGAGCTGTTTTTT	CAILQHTGELFF
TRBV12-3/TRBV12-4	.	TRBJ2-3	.	TGTGCCAGCAGAGGGCCCCGCACAGATACGCAGTATTTT	CASRGPRTDTQYF
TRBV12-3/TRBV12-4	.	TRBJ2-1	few	TGTGCCAGCAGTATAGGGTGGGATTTCAATGAGCAGTTCTTC	CASSIGWDFNEQFF
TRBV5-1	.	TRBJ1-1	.	TGCGCCAGCAGCCGACCTGGGGGAAACACTGAAGCTTTCTTT	CASSRPGGNTEAFF
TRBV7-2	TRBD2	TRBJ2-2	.	TGTGCCAGCAGCCCTAGCGGGAGATTCGACACCGGGGAGCTGTTTTTT	CASSPSGRFDTGELFF
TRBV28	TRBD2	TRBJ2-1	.	TGTGCCAGCAGTTTAGCGGGAGGAACATTCTTC	CASSLAGGTFF
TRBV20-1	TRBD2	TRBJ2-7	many	TGCAGTGCTAGAACTAGCGGGAGAAGAGGCTACGAGCAGTACTTC	CSARTSGRRGYEQYF
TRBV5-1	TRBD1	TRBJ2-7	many	TGCGCCAGCAGCGGACAGGGCGCCCACAGTCCCTACGAGCAGTACTTC	CASSGQGAHSPYEQYF
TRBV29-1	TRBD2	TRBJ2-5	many	TGCAGCGTGACTAGCGGGACAGGGGAGACCCAGTACTTC	CSVTSGTGETQYF
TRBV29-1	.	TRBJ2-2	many	TGCAGCGTTGAATTCCGGGGTAACACCGGGGAGCTGTTTTTT	CSVEFRGNTGELFF
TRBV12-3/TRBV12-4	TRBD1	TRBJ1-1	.	TGTGCCAGCAGTTTCGGACAGGGGGACACTGAAGCTTTCTTT	CASSFGQGDTEAFF
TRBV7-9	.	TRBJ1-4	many	TGTGCCAGCAGCCCAAGGACACAGCCGCTTAATGAAAAACTGTTTTTT	CASSPRTQPLNEKLFF